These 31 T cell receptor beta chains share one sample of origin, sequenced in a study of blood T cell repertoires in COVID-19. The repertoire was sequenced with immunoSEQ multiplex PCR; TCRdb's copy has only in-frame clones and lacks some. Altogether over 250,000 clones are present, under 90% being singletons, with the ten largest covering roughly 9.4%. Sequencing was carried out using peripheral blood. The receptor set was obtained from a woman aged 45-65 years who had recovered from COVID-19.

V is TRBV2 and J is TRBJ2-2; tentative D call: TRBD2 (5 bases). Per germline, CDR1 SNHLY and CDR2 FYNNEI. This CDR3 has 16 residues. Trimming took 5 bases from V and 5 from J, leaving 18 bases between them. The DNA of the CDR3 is TGTGCCAGCAGTCCGCAGCCGGGAATCGGAACCGGGGAGCTGTTTTTT. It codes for CASSPQPGIGTGELFF. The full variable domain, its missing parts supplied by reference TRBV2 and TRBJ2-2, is EPEVTQTPSHQVTQMGQEVILRCVPISNHLYFYWYRQILGQKVEFLVSFYNNEISEKSEIFDDQFSVERPDGSNFTLKIRSTKLEDSAMYFCASSPQPGIGTGELFFGEGSRLTVL.

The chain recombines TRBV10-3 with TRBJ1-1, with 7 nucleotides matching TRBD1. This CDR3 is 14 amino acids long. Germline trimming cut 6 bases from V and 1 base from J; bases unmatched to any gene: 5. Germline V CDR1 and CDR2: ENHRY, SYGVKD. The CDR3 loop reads CAIRITGENTEAFF. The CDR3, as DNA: TGTGCCATCAGGATAACAGGGGAGAACACTGAAGCTTTCTTT.

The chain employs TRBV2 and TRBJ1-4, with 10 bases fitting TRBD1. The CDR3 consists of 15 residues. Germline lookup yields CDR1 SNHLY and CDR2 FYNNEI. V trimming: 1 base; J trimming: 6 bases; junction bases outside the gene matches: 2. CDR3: CASSEGQGAYEKLFF. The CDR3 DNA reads TGTGCCAGCAGTGAAGGACAGGGGGCTTATGAAAAACTGTTTTTT. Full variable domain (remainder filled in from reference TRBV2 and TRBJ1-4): EPEVTQTPSHQVTQMGQEVILRCVPISNHLYFYWYRQILGQKVEFLVSFYNNEISEKSEIFDDQFSVERPDGSNFTLKIRSTKLEDSAMYFCASSEGQGAYEKLFFGSGTQLSVL.

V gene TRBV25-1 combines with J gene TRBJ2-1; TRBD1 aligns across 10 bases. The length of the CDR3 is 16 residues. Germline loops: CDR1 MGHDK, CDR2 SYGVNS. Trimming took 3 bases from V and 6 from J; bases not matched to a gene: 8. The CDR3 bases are TGTGCCAGCAGTGACCCCTTCCGGACAGGGGGCAATGAGCAGTTCTTC. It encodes CASSDPFRTGGNEQFF.

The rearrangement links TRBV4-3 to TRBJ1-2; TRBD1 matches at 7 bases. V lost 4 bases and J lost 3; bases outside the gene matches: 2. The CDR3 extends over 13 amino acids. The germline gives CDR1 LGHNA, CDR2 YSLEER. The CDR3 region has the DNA TGCGCCAGCAGCCCGGGACAGCACTATGGCTACACCTTC. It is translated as CASSPGQHYGYTF.

This CDR3 is CASSLIGGVGYGYTF. CDR3 bases: TGTGCCAGCAGTTTGATTGGAGGGGTTGGCTATGGCTACACCTTC. The V and J genes are TRBV28 and TRBJ1-2, with D possibly being TRBD1 (5 bases). CDR1 MDHEN and CDR2 SYDVKM come from the germline V gene. With 3 bases removed from V and 4 bases from J, the gap between germline ends came to 15 bases. The CDR3 runs 15 residues.

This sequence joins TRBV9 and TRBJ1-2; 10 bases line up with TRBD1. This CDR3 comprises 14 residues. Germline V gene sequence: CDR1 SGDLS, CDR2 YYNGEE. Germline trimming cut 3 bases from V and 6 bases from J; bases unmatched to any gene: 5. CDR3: CASSGGQGGHGYTF. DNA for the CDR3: TGTGCCAGCAGCGGCGGACAGGGGGGGCATGGCTACACCTTC.

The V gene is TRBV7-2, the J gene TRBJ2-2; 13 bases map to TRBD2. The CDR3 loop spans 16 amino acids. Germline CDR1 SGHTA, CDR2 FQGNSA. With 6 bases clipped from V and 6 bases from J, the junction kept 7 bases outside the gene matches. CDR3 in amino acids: CASRRPGLAGPGELFF. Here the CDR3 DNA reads TGTGCCAGCAGACGCCCGGGACTAGCGGGACCCGGGGAGCTGTTTTTT. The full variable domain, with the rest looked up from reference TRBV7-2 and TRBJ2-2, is GAGVSQSPSNKVTEKGKDVELRCDPISGHTALYWYRQSLGQGLEFLIYFQGNSAPDKSGLPSDRFSAERTGGSVSTLTIQRTQQEDSAVYLCASRRPGLAGPGELFFGEGSRLTVL.

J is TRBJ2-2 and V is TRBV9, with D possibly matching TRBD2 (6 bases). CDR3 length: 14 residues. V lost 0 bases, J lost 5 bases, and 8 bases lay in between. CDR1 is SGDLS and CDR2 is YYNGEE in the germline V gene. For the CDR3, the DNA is TGTGCCAGCAGCGTAGTGGGGGGTACCGGGGAGCTGTTTTTT. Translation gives CASSVVGGTGELFF.

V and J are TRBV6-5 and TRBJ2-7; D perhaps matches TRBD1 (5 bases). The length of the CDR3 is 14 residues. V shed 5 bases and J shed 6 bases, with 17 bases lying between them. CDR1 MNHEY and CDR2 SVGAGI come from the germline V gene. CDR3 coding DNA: TGTGCCAGCAGTCTTACTACGACAGTCCCCGAGCAGTACTTC. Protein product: CASSLTTTVPEQYF.

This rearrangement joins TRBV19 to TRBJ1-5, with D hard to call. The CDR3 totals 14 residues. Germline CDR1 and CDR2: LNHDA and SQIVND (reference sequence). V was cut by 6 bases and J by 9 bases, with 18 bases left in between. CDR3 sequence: CASRPLDSQGPQHF. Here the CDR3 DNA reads TGTGCCAGTAGACCTCTAGATTCCCAAGGGCCCCAGCATTTT.

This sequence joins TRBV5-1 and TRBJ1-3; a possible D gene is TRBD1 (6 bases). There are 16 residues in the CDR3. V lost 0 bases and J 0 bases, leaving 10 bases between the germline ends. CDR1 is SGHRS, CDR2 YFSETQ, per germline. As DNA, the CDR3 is TGCGCCAGCAGCTTGGGCGACAGGTTCTCTGGAAACACCATATATTTT. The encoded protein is CASSLGDRFSGNTIYF.

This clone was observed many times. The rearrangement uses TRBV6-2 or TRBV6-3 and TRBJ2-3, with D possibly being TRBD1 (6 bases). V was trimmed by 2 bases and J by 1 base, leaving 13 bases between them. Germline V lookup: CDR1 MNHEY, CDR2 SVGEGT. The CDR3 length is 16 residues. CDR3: CASSYVVSGGTDTQYF. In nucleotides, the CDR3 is TGTGCCAGCAGTTACGTGGTCTCAGGGGGCACAGATACGCAGTATTTT.

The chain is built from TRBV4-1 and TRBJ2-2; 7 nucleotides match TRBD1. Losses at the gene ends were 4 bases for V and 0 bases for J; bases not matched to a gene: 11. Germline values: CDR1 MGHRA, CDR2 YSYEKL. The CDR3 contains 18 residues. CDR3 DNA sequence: TGCGCCAGCAGCCCCCACCGCCCGGGGACAGCGAACACCGGGGAGCTGTTTTTT. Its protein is CASSPHRPGTANTGELFF.

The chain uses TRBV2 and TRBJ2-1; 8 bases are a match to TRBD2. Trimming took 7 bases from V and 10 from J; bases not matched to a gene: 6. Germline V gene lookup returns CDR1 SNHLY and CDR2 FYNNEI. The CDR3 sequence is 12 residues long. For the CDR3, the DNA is TGTGCCAGCACCCGGGGGGGCCGGGAGCAGTTCTTC. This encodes CASTRGGREQFF.

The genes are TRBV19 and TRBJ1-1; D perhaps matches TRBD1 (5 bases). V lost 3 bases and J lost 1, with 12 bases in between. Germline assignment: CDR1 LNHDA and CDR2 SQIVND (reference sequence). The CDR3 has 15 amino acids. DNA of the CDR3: TGTGCCAGTAGTATGATCGGCAGGGAGAACACTGAAGCTTTCTTT. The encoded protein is CASSMIGRENTEAFF.

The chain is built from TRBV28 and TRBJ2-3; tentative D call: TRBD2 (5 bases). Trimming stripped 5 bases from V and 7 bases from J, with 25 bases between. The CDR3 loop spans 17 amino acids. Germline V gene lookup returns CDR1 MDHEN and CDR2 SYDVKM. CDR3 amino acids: CASSLLVQRPSVHTQYF. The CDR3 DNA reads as TGTGCCAGCAGTCTACTAGTCCAACGGCCCTCCGTTCATACGCAGTATTTT.

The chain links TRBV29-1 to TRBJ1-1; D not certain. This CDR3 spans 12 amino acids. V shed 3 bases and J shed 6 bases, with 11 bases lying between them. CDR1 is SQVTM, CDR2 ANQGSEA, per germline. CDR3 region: CSVEPLKPEAFF. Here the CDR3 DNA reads TGCAGCGTTGAGCCGCTAAAACCTGAAGCTTTCTTT.

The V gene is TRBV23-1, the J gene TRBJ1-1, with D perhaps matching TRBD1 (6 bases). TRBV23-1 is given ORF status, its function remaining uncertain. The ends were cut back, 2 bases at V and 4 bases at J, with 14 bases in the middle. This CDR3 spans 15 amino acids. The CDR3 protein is CASSQEGGGSTEAFF. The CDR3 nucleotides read TGCGCCAGCAGTCAAGAGGGAGGGGGAAGCACTGAAGCTTTCTTT.

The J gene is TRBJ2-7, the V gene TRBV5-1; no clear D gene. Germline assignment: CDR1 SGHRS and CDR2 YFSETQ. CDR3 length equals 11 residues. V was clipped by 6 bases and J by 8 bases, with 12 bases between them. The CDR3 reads CASTRETKQYF. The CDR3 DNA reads TGCGCCAGCACGCGAGAAACTAAGCAGTACTTC.

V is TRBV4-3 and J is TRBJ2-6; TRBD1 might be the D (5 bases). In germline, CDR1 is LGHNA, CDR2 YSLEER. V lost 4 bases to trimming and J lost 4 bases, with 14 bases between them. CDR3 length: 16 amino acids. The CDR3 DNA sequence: TGCGCCAGCAGCCCCGACTCAGGGTCCGGGGCCAACGTCCTGACTTTC. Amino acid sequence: CASSPDSGSGANVLTF.

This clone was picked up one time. This CDR3 is CASSLRTRLAGITDTQYF. The CDR3 coding sequence is TGCGCCAGCAGCTTGCGTACCCGTCTAGCGGGAATCACAGATACGCAGTATTTT. The chain combines TRBV5-1 with TRBJ2-3; TRBD2 matches 9 bases. Germline V gives CDR1 SGHRS, CDR2 YFSETQ. The CDR3 has 18 amino acids. Germline trimming cut 1 base from V and 2 bases from J; bases unmatched to any gene: 11.

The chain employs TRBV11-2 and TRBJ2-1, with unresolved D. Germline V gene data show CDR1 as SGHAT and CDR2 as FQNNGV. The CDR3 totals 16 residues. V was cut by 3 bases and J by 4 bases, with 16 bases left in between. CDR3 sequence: CASSLLTSPLYNEQFF. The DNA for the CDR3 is TGTGCCAGCAGCTTGTTGACTTCCCCATTGTACAATGAGCAGTTCTTC.

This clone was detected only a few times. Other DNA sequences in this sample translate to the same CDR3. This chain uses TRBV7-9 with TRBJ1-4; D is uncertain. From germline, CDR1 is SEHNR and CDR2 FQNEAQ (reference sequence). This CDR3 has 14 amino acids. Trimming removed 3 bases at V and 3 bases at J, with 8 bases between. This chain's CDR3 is CASSFSGSNEKLFF. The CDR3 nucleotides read TGTGCCAGCAGCTTCTCGGGGTCTAATGAAAAACTGTTTTTT.

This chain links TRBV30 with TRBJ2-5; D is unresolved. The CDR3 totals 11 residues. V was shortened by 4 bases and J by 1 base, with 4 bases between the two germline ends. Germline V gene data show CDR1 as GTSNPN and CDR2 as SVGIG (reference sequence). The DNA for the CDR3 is TGTGCCTGGAACAGCCAAGAGACCCAGTACTTC. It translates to CAWNSQETQYF.

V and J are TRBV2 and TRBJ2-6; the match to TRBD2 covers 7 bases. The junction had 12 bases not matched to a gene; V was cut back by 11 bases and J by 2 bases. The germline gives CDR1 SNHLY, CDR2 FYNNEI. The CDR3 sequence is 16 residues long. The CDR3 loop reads CAGRGAGVAGANVLTF. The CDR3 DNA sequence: TGTGCCGGAAGGGGCGCGGGGGTAGCTGGGGCCAACGTCCTGACTTTC. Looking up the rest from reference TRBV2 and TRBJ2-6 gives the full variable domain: EPEVTQTPSHQVTQMGQEVILRCVPISNHLYFYWYRQILGQKVEFLVSFYNNEISEKSEIFDDQFSVERPDGSNFTLKIRSTKLEDSAMYFCAGRGAGVAGANVLTFGAGSRLTVL.

CDR3 amino acids: CASSSETGKGTFF. The CDR3 DNA sequence: TGTGCCAGCAGCTCCGAGACAGGGAAGGGGACTTTCTTT. The chain carries TRBV9 and TRBJ1-1; 7 nucleotides match TRBD1. The CDR3 sequence is 13 residues long. Germline CDR1 and CDR2: SGDLS and YYNGEE. V dropped 4 bases and J dropped 12; count of bases not matched to a gene: 12.

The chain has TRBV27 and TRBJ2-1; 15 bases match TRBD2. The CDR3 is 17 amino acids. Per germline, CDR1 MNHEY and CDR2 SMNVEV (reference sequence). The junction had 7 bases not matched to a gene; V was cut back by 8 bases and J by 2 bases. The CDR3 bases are TGTGCCAGCCTGGGGACTAGCGGGAGGATCCCCTACAATGAGCAGTTCTTC. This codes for CASLGTSGRIPYNEQFF.

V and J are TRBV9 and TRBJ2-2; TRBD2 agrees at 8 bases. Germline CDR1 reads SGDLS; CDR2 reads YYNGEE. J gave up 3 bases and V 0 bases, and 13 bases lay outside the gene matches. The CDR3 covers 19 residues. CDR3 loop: CASSVGMLGLAGDTGELFF. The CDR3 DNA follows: TGTGCCAGCAGCGTAGGAATGTTAGGACTAGCAGGAGACACCGGGGAGCTGTTTTTT.

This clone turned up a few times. For the CDR3, the DNA is TGTGCCAGCAGCCAAGATACACACCCAGGGGACAGGTCAGGAAACACCATATATTTT. Encoded protein: CASSQDTHPGDRSGNTIYF. V usage is TRBV3-1 (or the pseudogene TRBV3-2) and J usage is TRBJ1-3, with 8 bases matching TRBD1. From germline, CDR1 is LGHDT and CDR2 YNNKEL (reference sequence). This CDR3 has 19 amino acids. V was pared by 0 bases and J by 4 bases, with 14 bases of the junction left unmatched.

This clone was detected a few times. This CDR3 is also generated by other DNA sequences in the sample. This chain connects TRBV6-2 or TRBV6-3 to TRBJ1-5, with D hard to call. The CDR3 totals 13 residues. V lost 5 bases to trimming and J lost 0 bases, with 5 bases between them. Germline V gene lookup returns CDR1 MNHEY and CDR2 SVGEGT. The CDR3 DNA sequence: TGTGCCAGCAGTCTAAATAGCAATCAGCCCCAGCATTTT. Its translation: CASSLNSNQPQHF.